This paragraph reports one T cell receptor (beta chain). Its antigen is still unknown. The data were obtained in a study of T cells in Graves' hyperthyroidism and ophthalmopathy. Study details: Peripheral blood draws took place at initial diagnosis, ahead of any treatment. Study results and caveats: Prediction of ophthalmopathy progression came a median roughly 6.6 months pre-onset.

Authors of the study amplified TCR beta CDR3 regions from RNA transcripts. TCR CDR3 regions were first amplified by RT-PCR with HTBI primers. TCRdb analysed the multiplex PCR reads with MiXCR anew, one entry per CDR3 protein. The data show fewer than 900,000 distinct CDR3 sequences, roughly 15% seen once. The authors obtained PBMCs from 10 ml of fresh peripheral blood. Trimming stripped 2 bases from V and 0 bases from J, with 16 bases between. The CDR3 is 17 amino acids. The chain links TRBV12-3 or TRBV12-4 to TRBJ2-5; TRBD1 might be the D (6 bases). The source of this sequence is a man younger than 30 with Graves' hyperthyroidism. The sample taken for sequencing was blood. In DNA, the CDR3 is TGTGCCAGCAGTTTATCTCGCTGGGGGCGGGACCAAGAGACCCAGTACTTC. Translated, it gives CASSLSRWGRDQETQYF.